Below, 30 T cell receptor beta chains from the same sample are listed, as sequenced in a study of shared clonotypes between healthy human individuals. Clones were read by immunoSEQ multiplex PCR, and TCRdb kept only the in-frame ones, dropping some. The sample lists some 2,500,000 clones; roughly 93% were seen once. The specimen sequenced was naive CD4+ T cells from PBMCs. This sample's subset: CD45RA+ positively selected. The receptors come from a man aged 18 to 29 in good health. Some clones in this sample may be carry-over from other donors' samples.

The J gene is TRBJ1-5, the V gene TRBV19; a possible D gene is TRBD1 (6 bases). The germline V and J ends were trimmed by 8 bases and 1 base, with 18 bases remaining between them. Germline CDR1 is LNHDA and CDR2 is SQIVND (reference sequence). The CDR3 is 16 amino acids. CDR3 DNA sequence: TGTGCCAGTCGTACTGGGGGCCAGAGGAGCAATCAGCCCCAGCATTTT. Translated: CASRTGGQRSNQPQHF.

The CDR3 loop reads CASSLARTGVHEQYF. Written as DNA, the CDR3 is TGCGCCAGCAGCTTGGCTCGGACAGGAGTCCACGAGCAGTACTTC. The chain carries TRBV5-1 and TRBJ2-7; 7 bases match TRBD1. J was trimmed by 5 bases and V by 0 bases; bases with no gene match: 8. The CDR3 length is 15 residues. Germline loops: CDR1 SGHRS, CDR2 YFSETQ.

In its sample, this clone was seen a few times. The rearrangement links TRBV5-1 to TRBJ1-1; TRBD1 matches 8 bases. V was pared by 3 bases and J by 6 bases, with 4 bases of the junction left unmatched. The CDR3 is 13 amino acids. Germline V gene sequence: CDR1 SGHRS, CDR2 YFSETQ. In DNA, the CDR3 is TGCGCCAGCAGCTCCCACAGGGGGGCTGAAGCTTTCTTT. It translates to CASSSHRGAEAFF.

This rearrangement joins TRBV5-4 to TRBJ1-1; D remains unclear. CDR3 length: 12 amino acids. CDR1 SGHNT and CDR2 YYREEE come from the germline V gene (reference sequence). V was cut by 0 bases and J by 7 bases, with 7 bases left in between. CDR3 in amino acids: CASSLVQIEAFF. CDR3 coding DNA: TGTGCCAGCAGCTTGGTGCAGATTGAAGCTTTCTTT.

This chain's CDR3 is CASSQESLGRGRNEAFF. In nucleotides, the CDR3 is TGTGCCAGCAGCCAAGAATCGTTAGGCAGGGGGCGTAATGAAGCTTTCTTT. The chain recombines TRBV14 with TRBJ1-1; 8 bases line up with TRBD1. Per germline, CDR1 SGHDN and CDR2 FVKESK. V shed 0 bases and J 7 bases; nucleotides not matched to a gene: 13. This CDR3 region has 17 residues.

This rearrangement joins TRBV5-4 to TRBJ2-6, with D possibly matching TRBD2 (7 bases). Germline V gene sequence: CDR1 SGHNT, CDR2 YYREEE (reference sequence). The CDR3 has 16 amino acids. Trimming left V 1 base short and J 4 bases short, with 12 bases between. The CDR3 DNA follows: TGTGCCAGCAGCTTGTCGGGGGGCGCCGGGGCCAACGTCCTGACTTTC. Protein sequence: CASSLSGGAGANVLTF. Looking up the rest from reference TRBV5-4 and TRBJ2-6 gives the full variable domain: ETGVTQSPTHLIKTRGQQVTLRCSSQSGHNTVSWYQQALGQGPQFIFQYYREEENGRGNFPPRFSGLQFPNYSSELNVNALELDDSALYLCASSLSGGAGANVLTFGAGSRLTVL.

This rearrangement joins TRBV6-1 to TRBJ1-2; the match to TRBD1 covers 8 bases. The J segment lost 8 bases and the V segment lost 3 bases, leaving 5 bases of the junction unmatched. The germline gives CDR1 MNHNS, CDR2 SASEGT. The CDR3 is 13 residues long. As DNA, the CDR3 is TGTGCCAGCAGTGAGGACAGGGAGCGAGGCTACACCTTC. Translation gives CASSEDRERGYTF.

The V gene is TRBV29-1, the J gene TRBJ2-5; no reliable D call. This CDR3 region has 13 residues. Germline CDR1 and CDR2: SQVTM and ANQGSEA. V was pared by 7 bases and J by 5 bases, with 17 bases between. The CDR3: CSAPGLSPETQYF. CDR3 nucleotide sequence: TGCAGCGCCCCCGGTCTGTCACCGGAGACCCAGTACTTC.

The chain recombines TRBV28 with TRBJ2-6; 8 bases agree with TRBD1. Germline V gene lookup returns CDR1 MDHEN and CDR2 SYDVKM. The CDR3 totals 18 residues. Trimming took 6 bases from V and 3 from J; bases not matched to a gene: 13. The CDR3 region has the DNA TGTGCCAGCAGCGGTGGGCCAGGGGGCTCAGGTGGGGCCAACGTCCTGACTTTC. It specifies CASSGGPGGSGGANVLTF.

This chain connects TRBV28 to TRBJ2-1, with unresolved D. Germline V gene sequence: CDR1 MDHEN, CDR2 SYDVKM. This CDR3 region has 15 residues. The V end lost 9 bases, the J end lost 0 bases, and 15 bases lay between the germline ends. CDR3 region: CASPPRTSSYNEQFF. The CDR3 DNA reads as TGTGCCAGTCCCCCCCGCACGAGCTCCTACAATGAGCAGTTCTTC.

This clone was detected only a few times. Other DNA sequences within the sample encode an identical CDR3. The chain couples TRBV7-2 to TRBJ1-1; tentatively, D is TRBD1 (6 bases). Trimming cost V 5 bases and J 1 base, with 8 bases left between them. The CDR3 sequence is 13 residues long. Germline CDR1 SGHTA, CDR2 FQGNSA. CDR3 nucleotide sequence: TGTGCCAGCAGCAGCAGGGGGAACACTGAAGCTTTCTTT. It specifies CASSSRGNTEAFF.

The CDR3 loop is CASSFDTGDRAGFNEQFF. DNA of the CDR3: TGTGCCAGCAGCTTCGATACGGGCGACAGGGCGGGCTTCAATGAGCAGTTCTTC. V is TRBV7-8 and J is TRBJ2-1, with TRBD1 matching over 7 bases. This CDR3 is 18 amino acids long. J was trimmed by 6 bases and V by 3 bases; bases with no gene match: 17. Germline V gene lookup returns CDR1 SGHVS and CDR2 FQNEAQ.

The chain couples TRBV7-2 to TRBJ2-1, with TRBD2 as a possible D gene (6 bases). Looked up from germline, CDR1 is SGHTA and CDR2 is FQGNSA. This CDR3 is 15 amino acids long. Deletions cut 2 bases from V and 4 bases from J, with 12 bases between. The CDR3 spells CASSLIADVYNEQFF. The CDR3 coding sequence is TGTGCCAGCAGCTTAATAGCGGATGTGTACAATGAGCAGTTCTTC.

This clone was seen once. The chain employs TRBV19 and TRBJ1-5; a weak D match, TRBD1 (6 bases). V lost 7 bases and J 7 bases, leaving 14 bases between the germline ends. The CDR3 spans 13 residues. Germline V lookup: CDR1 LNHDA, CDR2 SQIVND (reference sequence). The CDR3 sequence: CASTGGQGQPQHF. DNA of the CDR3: TGTGCCAGTACGGGGGGGCAAGGACAGCCCCAGCATTTT.

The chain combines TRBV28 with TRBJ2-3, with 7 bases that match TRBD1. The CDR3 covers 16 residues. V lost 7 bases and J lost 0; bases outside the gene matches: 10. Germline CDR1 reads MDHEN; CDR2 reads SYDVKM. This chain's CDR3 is CASNHPDRVSTDTQYF. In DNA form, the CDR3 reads TGTGCCAGCAACCACCCAGACAGGGTTAGCACAGATACGCAGTATTTT.

CDR3 protein: CASSSLARANVLTF. The DNA of the CDR3 is TGTGCCAGCAGCTCCCTGGCAAGGGCCAACGTCCTGACTTTC. The V and J genes are TRBV11-2 and TRBJ2-6; D remains unclear. The CDR3 contains 14 residues. The germline V and J ends were trimmed by 4 bases and 5 bases, with 9 bases remaining between them. Germline V gene data show CDR1 as SGHAT and CDR2 as FQNNGV. Supplemented by reference TRBV11-2 and TRBJ2-6, the full variable domain reads EAGVAQSPRYKIIEKRQSVAFWCNPISGHATLYWYQQILGQGPKLLIQFQNNGVVDDSQLPKDRFSAERLKGVDSTLKIQPAKLEDSAVYLCASSSLARANVLTFGAGSRLTVL.

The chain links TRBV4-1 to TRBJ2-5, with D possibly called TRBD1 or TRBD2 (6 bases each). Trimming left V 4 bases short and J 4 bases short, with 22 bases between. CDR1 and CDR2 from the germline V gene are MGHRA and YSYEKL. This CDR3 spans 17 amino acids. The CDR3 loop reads CASSLTRRGTGAETQYF. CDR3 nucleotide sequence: TGCGCCAGCAGCCTCACCAGACGCGGGACGGGGGCAGAGACCCAGTACTTC.

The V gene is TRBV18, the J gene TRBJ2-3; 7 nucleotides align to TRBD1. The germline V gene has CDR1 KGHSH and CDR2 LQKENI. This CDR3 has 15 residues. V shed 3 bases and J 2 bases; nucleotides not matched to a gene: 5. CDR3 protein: CASSPREGATDTQYF. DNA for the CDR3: TGTGCCAGCTCACCGCGAGAGGGGGCCACAGATACGCAGTATTTT.

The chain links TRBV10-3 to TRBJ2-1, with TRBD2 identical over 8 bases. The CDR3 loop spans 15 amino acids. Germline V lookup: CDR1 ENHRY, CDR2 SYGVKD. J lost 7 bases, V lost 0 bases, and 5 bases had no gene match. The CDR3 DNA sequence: TGTGCCATCAGTGAGTCGGGACTAGATGAAAATGAGCAGTTCTTC. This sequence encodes CAISESGLDENEQFF.

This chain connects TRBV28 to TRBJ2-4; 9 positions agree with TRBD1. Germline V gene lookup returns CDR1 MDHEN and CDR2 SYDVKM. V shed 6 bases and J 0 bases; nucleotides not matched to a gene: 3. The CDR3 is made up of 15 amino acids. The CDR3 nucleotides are TGTGCCAGCAGGGGGACAGGGCTAGCCAAAAACATTCAGTACTTC. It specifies CASRGTGLAKNIQYF.

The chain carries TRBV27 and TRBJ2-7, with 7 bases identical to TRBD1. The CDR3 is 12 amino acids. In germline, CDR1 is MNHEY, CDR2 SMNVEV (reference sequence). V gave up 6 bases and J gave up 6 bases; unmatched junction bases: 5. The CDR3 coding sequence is TGTGCCAGCAGAGACAGGGTATCCGAGCAGTACTTC. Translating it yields CASRDRVSEQYF.

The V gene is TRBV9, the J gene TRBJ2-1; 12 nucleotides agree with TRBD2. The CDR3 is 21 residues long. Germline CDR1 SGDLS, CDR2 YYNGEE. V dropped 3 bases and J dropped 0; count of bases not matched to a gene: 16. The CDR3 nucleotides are TGTGCCAGCAGCGCGGGGACTAGCGGGCGTAATCCCACGGGCTCCTACAATGAGCAGTTCTTC. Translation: CASSAGTSGRNPTGSYNEQFF.

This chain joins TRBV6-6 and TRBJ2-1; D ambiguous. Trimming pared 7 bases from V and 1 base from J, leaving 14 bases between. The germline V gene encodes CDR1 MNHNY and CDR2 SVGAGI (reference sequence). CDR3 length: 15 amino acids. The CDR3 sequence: CASNIKFRSYNEQFF. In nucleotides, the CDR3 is TGTGCCAGCAACATTAAGTTCAGGTCCTACAATGAGCAGTTCTTC.

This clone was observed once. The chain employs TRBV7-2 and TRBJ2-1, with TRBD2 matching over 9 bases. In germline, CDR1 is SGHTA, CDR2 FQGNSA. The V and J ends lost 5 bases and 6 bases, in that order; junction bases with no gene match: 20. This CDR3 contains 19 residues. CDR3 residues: CASSKVRTSAYSNTNEQFF. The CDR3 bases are TGTGCCAGCAGCAAAGTCCGGACTAGCGCCTACTCGAATACCAATGAGCAGTTCTTC.

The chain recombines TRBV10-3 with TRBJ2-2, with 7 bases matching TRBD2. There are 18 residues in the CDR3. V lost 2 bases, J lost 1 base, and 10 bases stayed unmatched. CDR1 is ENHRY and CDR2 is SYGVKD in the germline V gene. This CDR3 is CAISEGRTGTMNTGELFF. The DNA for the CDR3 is TGTGCCATCAGTGAGGGGCGTACCGGGACTATGAACACCGGGGAGCTGTTTTTT.

CDR3: CASSPSPGTREKLFF. The CDR3 region has the DNA TGTGCCAGCAGTCCTAGCCCGGGAACTCGGGAAAAACTGTTTTTT. This chain uses TRBV28 with TRBJ1-4; the D is unclear. The germline gives CDR1 MDHEN, CDR2 SYDVKM. V was pared by 5 bases and J by 8 bases, with 18 bases between. This CDR3 comprises 15 residues. The full variable domain, its missing parts supplied by reference TRBV28 and TRBJ1-4, is DVKVTQSSRYLVKRTGEKVFLECVQDMDHENMFWYRQDPGLGLRLIYFSYDVKMKEKGDIPEGYSVSREKKERFSLILESASTNQTSMYLCASSPSPGTREKLFFGSGTQLSVL.

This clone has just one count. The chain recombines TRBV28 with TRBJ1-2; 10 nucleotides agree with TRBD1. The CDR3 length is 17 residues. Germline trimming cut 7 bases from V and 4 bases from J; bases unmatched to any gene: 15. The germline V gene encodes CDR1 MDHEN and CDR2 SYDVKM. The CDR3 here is CASTKGTGALRLYGYTF. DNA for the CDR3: TGTGCCAGCACCAAAGGGACAGGGGCCCTTCGGCTCTATGGCTACACCTTC.

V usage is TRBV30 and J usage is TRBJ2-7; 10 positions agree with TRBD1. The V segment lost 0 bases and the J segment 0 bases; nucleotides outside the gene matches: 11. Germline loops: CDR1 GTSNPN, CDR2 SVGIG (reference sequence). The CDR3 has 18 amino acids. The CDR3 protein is CAWSVPLDRGPVSYEQYF. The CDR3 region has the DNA TGTGCCTGGAGTGTACCCCTCGACAGGGGGCCAGTCTCCTACGAGCAGTACTTC.

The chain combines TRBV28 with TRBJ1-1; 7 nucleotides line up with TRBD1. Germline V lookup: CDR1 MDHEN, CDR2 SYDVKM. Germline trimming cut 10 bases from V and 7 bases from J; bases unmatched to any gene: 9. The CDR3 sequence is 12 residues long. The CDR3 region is CATTQGGFEAFF. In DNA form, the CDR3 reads TGTGCCACCACGCAGGGGGGGTTTGAAGCTTTCTTT.

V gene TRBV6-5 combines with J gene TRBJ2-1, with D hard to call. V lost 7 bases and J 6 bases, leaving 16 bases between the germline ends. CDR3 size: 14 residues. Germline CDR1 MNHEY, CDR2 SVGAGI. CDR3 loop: CASTQDRQRNEQFF. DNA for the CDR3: TGTGCCAGCACCCAGGATCGGCAGCGCAATGAGCAGTTCTTC.